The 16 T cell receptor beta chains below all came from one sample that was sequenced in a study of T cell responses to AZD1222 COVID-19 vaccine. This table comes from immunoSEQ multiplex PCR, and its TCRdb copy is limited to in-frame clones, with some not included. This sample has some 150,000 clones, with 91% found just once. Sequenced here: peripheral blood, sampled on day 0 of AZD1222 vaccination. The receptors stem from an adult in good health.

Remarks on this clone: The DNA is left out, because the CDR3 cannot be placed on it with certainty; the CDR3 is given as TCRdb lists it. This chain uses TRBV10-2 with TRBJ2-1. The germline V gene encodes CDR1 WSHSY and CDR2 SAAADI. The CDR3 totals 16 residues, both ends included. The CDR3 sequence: CASILGLAGSYNEQFF.

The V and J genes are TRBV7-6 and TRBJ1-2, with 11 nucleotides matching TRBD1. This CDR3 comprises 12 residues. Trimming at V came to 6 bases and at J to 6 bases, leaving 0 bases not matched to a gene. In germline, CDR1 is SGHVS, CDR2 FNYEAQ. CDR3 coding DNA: TGTGCCAGCAGGGGACAGGGGGATGGCTACACCTTC. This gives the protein CASRGQGDGYTF.

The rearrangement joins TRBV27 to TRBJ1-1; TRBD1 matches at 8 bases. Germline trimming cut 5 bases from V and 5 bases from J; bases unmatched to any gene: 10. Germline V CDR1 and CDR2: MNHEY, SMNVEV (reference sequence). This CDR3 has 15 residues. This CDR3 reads CASSPRQGRETEAFF. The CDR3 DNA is TGTGCCAGCAGTCCCCGACAGGGGAGGGAAACTGAAGCTTTCTTT.

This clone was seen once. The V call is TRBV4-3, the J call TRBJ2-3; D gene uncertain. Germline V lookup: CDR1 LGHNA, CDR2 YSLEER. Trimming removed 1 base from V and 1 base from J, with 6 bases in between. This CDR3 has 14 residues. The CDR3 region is CASSQGFGTDTQYF. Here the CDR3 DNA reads TGCGCCAGCAGCCAAGGGTTTGGCACAGATACGCAGTATTTT.

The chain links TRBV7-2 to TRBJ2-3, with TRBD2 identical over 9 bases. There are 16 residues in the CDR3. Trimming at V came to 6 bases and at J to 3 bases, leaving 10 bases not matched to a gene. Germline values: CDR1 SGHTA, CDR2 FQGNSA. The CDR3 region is CASRSKAGGGTDTQYF. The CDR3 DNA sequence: TGTGCCAGCAGATCAAAAGCGGGAGGAGGTACAGATACGCAGTATTTT.

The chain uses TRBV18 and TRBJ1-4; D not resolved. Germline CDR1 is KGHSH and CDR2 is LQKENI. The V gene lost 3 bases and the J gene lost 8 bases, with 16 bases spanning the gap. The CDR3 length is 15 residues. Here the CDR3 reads CASSPPSRAGEKLFF. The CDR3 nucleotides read TGTGCCAGCTCACCGCCGTCGAGGGCAGGAGAAAAACTGTTTTTT.

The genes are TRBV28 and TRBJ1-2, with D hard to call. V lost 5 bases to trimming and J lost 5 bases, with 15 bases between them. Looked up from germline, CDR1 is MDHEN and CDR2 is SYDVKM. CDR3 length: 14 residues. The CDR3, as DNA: TGTGCCAGCAGTCCCCGGGAGACATCTTATGGCTACACCTTC. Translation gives CASSPRETSYGYTF.

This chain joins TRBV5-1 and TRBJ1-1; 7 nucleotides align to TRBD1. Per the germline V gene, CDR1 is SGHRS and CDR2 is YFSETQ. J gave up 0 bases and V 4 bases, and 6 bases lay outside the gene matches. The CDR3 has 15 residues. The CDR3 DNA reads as TGCGCCAGCAGCCCTAGACAGGGAATGAACACTGAAGCTTTCTTT. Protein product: CASSPRQGMNTEAFF.

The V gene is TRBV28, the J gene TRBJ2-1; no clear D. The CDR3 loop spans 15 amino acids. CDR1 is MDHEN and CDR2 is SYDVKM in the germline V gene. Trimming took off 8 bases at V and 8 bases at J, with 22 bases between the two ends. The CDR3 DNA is TGTGCCAGCTCCCTACTTTTGTGGACGAGCGATGAGCAGTTCTTC. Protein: CASSLLLWTSDEQFF.

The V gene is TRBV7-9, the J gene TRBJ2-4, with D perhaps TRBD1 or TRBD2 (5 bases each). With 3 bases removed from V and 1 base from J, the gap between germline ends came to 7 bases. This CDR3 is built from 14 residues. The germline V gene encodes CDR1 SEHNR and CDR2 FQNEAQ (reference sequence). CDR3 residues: CASSFEGAKNIQYF. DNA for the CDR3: TGTGCCAGCAGCTTCGAGGGGGCCAAAAACATTCAGTACTTC.

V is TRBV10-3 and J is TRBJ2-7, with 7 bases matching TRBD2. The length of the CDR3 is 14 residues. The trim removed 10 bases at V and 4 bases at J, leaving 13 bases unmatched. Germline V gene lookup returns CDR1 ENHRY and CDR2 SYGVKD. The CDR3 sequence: CATQSGTNEYEQYF. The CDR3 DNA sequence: TGTGCCACCCAATCCGGGACTAACGAATACGAGCAGTACTTC.

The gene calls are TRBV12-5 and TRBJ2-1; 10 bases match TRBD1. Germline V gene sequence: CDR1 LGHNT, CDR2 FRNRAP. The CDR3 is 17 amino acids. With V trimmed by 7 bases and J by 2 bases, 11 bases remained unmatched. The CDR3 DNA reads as TGTGCTAGTGCCCTGAAACCGGGACAGGGGACCTACAATGAGCAGTTCTTC. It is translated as CASALKPGQGTYNEQFF.

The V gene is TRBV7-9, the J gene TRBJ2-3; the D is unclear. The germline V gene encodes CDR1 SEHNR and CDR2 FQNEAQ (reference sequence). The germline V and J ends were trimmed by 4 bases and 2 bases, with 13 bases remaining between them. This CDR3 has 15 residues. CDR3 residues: CASSSIGRNTDTQYF. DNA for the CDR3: TGTGCCAGCAGCTCTATCGGGCGGAACACAGATACGCAGTATTTT.

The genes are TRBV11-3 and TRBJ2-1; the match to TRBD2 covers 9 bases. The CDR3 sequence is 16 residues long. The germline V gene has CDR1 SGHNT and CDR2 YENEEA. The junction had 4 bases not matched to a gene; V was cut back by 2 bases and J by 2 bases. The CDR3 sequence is CASSLLAGQPYNEQFF. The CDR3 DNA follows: TGTGCCAGCAGCTTACTAGCGGGGCAGCCCTACAATGAGCAGTTCTTC.

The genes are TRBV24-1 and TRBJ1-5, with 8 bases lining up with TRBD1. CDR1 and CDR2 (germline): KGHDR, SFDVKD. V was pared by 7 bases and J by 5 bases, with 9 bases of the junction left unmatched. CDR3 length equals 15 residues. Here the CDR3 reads CATSARGRADQPQHF. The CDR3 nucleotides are TGTGCCACCAGCGCCAGGGGGCGAGCGGATCAGCCCCAGCATTTT.

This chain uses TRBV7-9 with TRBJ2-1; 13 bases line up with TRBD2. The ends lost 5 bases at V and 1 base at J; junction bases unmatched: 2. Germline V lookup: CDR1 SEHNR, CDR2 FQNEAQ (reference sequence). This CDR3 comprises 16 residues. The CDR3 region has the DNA TGTGCCAGCAGCAGGACTAGCGGGAGTTCCTACAATGAGCAGTTCTTC. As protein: CASSRTSGSSYNEQFF.